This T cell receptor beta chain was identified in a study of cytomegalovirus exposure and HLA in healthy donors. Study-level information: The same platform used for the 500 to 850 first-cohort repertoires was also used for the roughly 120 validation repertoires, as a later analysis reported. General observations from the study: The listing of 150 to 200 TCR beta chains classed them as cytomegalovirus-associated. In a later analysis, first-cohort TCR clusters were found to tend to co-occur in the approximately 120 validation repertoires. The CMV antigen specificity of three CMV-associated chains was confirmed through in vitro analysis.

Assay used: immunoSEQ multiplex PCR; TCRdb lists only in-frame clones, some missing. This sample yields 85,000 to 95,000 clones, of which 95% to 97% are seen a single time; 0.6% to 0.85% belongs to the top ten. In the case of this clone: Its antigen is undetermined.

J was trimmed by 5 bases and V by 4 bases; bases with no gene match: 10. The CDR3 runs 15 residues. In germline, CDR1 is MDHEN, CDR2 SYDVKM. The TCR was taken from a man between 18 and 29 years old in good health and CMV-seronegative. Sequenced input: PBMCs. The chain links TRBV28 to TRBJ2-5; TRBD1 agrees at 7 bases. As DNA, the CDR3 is TGTGCCAGCAGTTACGCTGCAGGGGGAGAGGAGACCCAGTACTTC. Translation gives CASSYAAGGEETQYF.